This TCR beta chain was retrieved from a study of T cell clonotyping in hematopoietic cell transplantation. Whole-study context: Cytoreduction preceded collection of pretransplant recipient samples.

Method: immunoSEQ multiplex PCR; TCRdb's copy keeps in-frame clones and lacks some. The sample lists several hundred clones, just over 95% seen once, with 7% in the top ten. Overall study findings and caveats: Recipient TCR diversity dropped after transplant; expanded clonotypes rose from day 30 to 180.

Time point of the sample: recipient sample about 28 days before transplant, after cytoreduction. Germline V gives CDR1 MNHNS, CDR2 SASEGT. Trimming took 7 bases from V and 7 from J, leaving 16 bases between them. The CDR3 sequence is 13 residues long. Points on this clone: Antigen: not known.

The origin of this receptor is a woman aged 40-49 years with acute myeloid leukemia. Some clones in this sample may be carry-over from other donors' samples. The genes are TRBV6-1 and TRBJ1-2; D is possibly TRBD1 (5 bases). The sample in question was peripheral blood mononuclear cells, obtained before stem cell transplant. CDR3 residues: CASKGLSGLGYTF. DNA of the CDR3: TGTGCCAGCAAGGGACTGTCGGGGCTTGGCTACACCTTC.